Below are 25 T cell receptor beta chains sequenced from a single sample in a study of human T cells and chemical hapten exposure. Time point meaning: patch test 3, about 24 weeks after DPC sensitization. The treatment denotes: therapeutic diphenylcyclopropenone sensitization with weekly scalp DPC. TCRdb recomputed calls from the RACE reads with MiXCR, one row per CDR3 protein. This sample has 50,000 to 70,000 distinct CDR3 sequences, with roughly an eighth found just once. The source material was whole blood, sampled in connection with sensitization to the hapten diphenylcyclopropenone (DPC). These receptor sequences come from a man aged 25-45 years with alopecia areata. Some clones in this sample may be carry-over from other donors' samples.

In its sample, this clonotype was seen a few times. This chain links TRBV20-1 with TRBJ2-7; tentatively, D is TRBD1 (5 bases). Germline V CDR1 and CDR2: DFQATT, SNEGSKA (reference sequence). Trimming pared 0 bases from V and 1 base from J, leaving 10 bases between. The CDR3 runs 14 residues. DNA for the CDR3: TGCAGTGCTAGAGATCCCCAGGGATCCTACGAGCAGTACTTC. This codes for CSARDPQGSYEQYF.

This clonotype was detected a few times. This sequence joins TRBV24-1 and TRBJ2-1, with 11 bases matching TRBD1. Germline V gene sequence: CDR1 KGHDR, CDR2 SFDVKD. Unmatched junction bases numbered 12, after V lost 1 base and J lost 8 bases. CDR3 size: 18 residues. The CDR3 sequence: CATSDFPLLGQGAHEQFF. The CDR3, as DNA: TGTGCCACCAGTGATTTTCCCCTGCTTGGACAGGGGGCTCATGAGCAGTTCTTC.

At least ten counts were recorded for this clonotype. The V call is TRBV7-9, the J call TRBJ1-5; D is perhaps TRBD1 (6 bases). This CDR3 comprises 13 residues. The germline V gene encodes CDR1 SEHNR and CDR2 FQNEAQ (reference sequence). Trimming removed 6 bases from V and 2 bases from J, with 8 bases in between. CDR3 coding DNA: TGTGCCAGCAGGGCAGGGGGCAATCAGCCCCAGCATTTT. Residues: CASRAGGNQPQHF.

Ten or more counts support this clonotype. The chain links TRBV18 to TRBJ2-1; TRBD2 aligns across 7 bases. The CDR3 has 21 residues. V was pared by 5 bases and J by 7 bases, with 29 bases of the junction left unmatched. Germline lookup yields CDR1 KGHSH and CDR2 LQKENI. The CDR3 DNA reads as TGTGCCAGCTCAGTCAGTGGGAGGGTGACTCGTAAGGGACCTGCCGAGAATGAGCAGTTCTTC. It is translated as CASSVSGRVTRKGPAENEQFF.

This clonotype has only a few counts. The CDR3 DNA reads TGTGCCAGCACCCGGACAGGGACTAATTCACCCCTCCACTTT. As protein: CASTRTGTNSPLHF. This rearrangement joins TRBV7-2 to TRBJ1-6, with TRBD1 matching 8 bases. The CDR3 covers 14 residues. Per germline, CDR1 SGHTA and CDR2 FQGNSA. V trimming: 7 bases; J trimming: 6 bases; junction bases outside the gene matches: 5.

The chain combines TRBV5-6 with TRBJ1-6, with D unresolved. CDR1 and CDR2 (germline): SGHDT, YYEEEE. CDR3 length: 12 amino acids. V lost 2 bases, J lost 7 bases, and 4 bases lay in between. This CDR3 is CASSLTNSPLHF. The DNA for the CDR3 is TGTGCCAGCAGCTTAACAAATTCACCCCTCCACTTT.

This clonotype was seen a handful of times. The rearrangement uses TRBV20-1 and TRBJ2-5; 8 nucleotides align to TRBD2. This CDR3 is 13 amino acids long. V trimming: 6 bases; J trimming: 2 bases; junction bases outside the gene matches: 5. Germline V gene sequence: CDR1 DFQATT, CDR2 SNEGSKA (reference sequence). CDR3 in DNA: TGCAGTGCGGTTAGCGGGACACAAGAGACCCAGTACTTC. As protein: CSAVSGTQETQYF.

In this sample, this clonotype turned up a few times. J is TRBJ1-5 and V is TRBV10-3; possible D gene TRBD1, 6 bases. CDR3 length equals 13 residues. Trimming took off 6 bases at V and 4 bases at J, with 10 bases between the two ends. Per the germline V gene, CDR1 is ENHRY and CDR2 is SYGVKD. CDR3 bases: TGTGCCATCAGCGAGGGGGGGAATCAGCCCCAGCATTTT. This translates into CAISEGGNQPQHF.

This clonotype occurred a few times. The chain has TRBV6-1 and TRBJ2-2, with 8 positions matching TRBD1. J lost 1 base, V lost 10 bases, and 5 bases had no gene match. Germline loops: CDR1 MNHNS, CDR2 SASEGT. There are 14 residues in the CDR3. In DNA form, the CDR3 reads TGTGCCACCACCGGGACAGGGAACACCGGGGAGCTGTTTTTT. Protein: CATTGTGNTGELFF.

The J gene is TRBJ2-2, the V gene TRBV5-1; D is uncertain. This CDR3 has 13 residues. The V end lost 2 bases, the J end lost 1 base, and 3 bases lay between the germline ends. Per the germline V gene, CDR1 is SGHRS and CDR2 is YFSETQ. The CDR3 protein is CASSFENTGELFF. The CDR3 DNA follows: TGCGCCAGCAGCTTTGAGAACACCGGGGAGCTGTTTTTT.

This clonotype was found many times. One end of the junction varies from germline; a read error may be responsible. This rearrangement joins TRBV5-1 to TRBJ2-7, with unresolved D. The CDR3 contains 12 residues. Germline values: CDR1 SGHRS, CDR2 YFSETQ. CDR3 DNA sequence: TGTGCCAGCAGTTTGGTCTCCTACGAGCAGTACTTC. Its translation: CASSLVSYEQYF.

This clonotype appeared many times. The chain links TRBV7-2 to TRBJ2-7; a possible D gene is TRBD2 (6 bases). CDR1 and CDR2 from the germline V gene are SGHTA and FQGNSA. The CDR3 loop spans 12 amino acids. V shed 2 bases and J shed 8 bases, with 10 bases lying between them. CDR3 nucleotide sequence: TGTGCCAGCAGCTTATGGAGGGATAAGCAGTACTTC. It specifies CASSLWRDKQYF.

The chain combines TRBV18 with TRBJ1-1; D is uncertain. Germline assignment: CDR1 KGHSH and CDR2 LQKENI. The CDR3 has 14 amino acids. Trimming cost V 2 bases and J 1 base, with 8 bases left between them. The DNA for the CDR3 is TGTGCCAGCTCACCAAACGGTGGGAACACTGAAGCTTTCTTT. This sequence encodes CASSPNGGNTEAFF.

This clonotype was recorded at least ten times. The chain has TRBV12-3 or TRBV12-4 and TRBJ2-3, with TRBD1 identical over 8 bases. The CDR3 consists of 14 residues. The V and J ends lost 2 bases and 5 bases, in that order; junction bases with no gene match: 3. For the CDR3, the DNA is TGTGCCAGCAGTTTAAAAGACAGGGGAGATACGCAGTATTTT. It specifies CASSLKDRGDTQYF.

This clonotype was seen a few times. The chain combines TRBV4-2 with TRBJ2-2; D gene ambiguous. From germline, CDR1 is LGHNA and CDR2 YNFKEQ. V gave up 4 bases and J gave up 6 bases, with 9 bases separating them. The CDR3 sequence is 13 residues long. The CDR3: CASSPRESGELFF. CDR3 DNA: TGTGCCAGCAGCCCCAGAGAATCCGGGGAGCTGTTTTTT.

This clonotype was counted at least ten times. The J gene is TRBJ2-2, the V gene TRBV12-3 or TRBV12-4, with TRBD2 matching 7 bases. This CDR3 spans 14 amino acids. J gave up 1 base and V 4 bases, and 0 bases lay outside the gene matches. In DNA, the CDR3 is TGTGCCAGCAGTTGGACTAGGAACACCGGGGAGCTGTTTTTT. Translated, it gives CASSWTRNTGELFF.

This clonotype was recorded many times. J is TRBJ1-1 and V is TRBV29-1; D is unresolved. With 6 bases removed from V and 3 bases from J, the gap between germline ends came to 14 bases. The germline V gene encodes CDR1 SQVTM and CDR2 ANQGSEA. The CDR3 is 13 amino acids. For the CDR3, the DNA is TGCAGCGTCGATGACGCCATAGACACTGAAGCTTTCTTT. Amino acids: CSVDDAIDTEAFF.

The chain employs TRBV12-3 or TRBV12-4 and TRBJ2-4; the D call may be TRBD1 or TRBD2 (5 bases each). The CDR3 has 14 amino acids. V lost 8 bases and J lost 3, with 14 bases in between. The CDR3 here is CASESRDHKNIQYF. CDR3 nucleotide sequence: TGTGCCAGCGAAAGTCGGGACCACAAAAACATTCAGTACTTC.

A few counts support this clonotype. The rearrangement links TRBV5-5 to TRBJ1-6, with D tentatively TRBD1 (6 bases). Germline V gene data show CDR1 as SGHKS and CDR2 as YYEKEE (reference sequence). CDR3 size: 16 residues. V gave up 2 bases and J gave up 9 bases, with 18 bases separating them. CDR3 region: CASSLRGTTIGSPLHF. In nucleotides, the CDR3 is TGTGCCAGCAGCTTACGAGGGACAACTATAGGTTCACCCCTCCACTTT. The full variable domain, with the rest looked up from reference TRBV5-5 and TRBJ1-6, is DAGVTQSPTHLIKTRGQQVTLRCSPISGHKSVSWYQQVLGQGPQFIFQYYEKEERGRGNFPDRFSARQFPNYSSELNVNALLLGDSALYLCASSLRGTTIGSPLHFGNGTRLTVT.

This clonotype showed up many times. The rearrangement joins TRBV15 to TRBJ2-2, with D perhaps matching TRBD1 (6 bases). The CDR3 extends over 15 amino acids. The V gene's germline CDR1 is LNHNV and CDR2 YYDKDF (reference sequence). The ends were cut back, 2 bases at V and 4 bases at J, with 11 bases in the middle. In nucleotides, the CDR3 is TGTGCCACCAGCAGACGAGGACAGTCCACCGGGGAGCTGTTTTTT. Translating it yields CATSRRGQSTGELFF.

The V and J genes are TRBV20-1 and TRBJ1-5, with D perhaps TRBD1 (5 bases). V lost 2 bases, J lost 4 bases, and 9 bases lay in between. CDR1 and CDR2 from the germline V gene are DFQATT and SNEGSKA (reference sequence). This CDR3 comprises 13 residues. The CDR3 reads CSARQGENQPQHF. In nucleotides, the CDR3 is TGCAGTGCTAGACAGGGAGAGAATCAGCCCCAGCATTTT.

There are many counts of this clonotype. This rearrangement joins TRBV29-1 to TRBJ1-4; weak D call: TRBD1 (6 bases). Germline V gene data show CDR1 as SQVTM and CDR2 as ANQGSEA. V shed 8 bases and J shed 7 bases, with 14 bases lying between them. The CDR3 covers 12 residues. CDR3 loop: CSWAGVGEKLFF. For the CDR3, the DNA is TGCAGCTGGGCAGGGGTAGGTGAAAAACTGTTTTTT.

There are many counts of this clonotype. The chain links TRBV3-1 to TRBJ1-5, with 7 bases that match TRBD1. Trimming removed 2 bases from V and 7 bases from J; junction bases left unmatched: 2. The CDR3 contains 13 residues. The germline V gene encodes CDR1 LGHDT and CDR2 YNNKEL (reference sequence). This chain's CDR3 is CASSQNRGQPQHF. DNA for the CDR3: TGTGCCAGCAGCCAAAACAGGGGCCAGCCCCAGCATTTT. Using reference TRBV3-1 and TRBJ1-5 for the parts outside the CDR3, the full variable domain is DTAVSQTPKYLVTQMGNDKSIKCEQNLGHDTMYWYKQDSKKFLKIMFSYNNKELIINETVPNRFSPKSPDKAHLNLHINSLELGDSAVYFCASSQNRGQPQHFGDGTRLSIL.

This clonotype was seen at least ten times. This chain joins TRBV29-1 and TRBJ1-1; the match to TRBD1 covers 7 bases. V gave up 8 bases and J gave up 2 bases; unmatched junction bases: 11. CDR3 length equals 14 residues. CDR1 and CDR2 from the germline V gene are SQVTM and ANQGSEA. CDR3 amino acids: CSSASRGPNTEAFF. CDR3 bases: TGCAGCTCAGCTTCTAGGGGGCCAAACACTGAAGCTTTCTTT.

This clonotype has more than one count but fewer than ten. The chain employs TRBV19 and TRBJ1-5, with D possibly TRBD1 on 5 matching bases. The CDR3 is 14 amino acids. The germline V gene encodes CDR1 LNHDA and CDR2 SQIVND (reference sequence). V shed 3 bases and J shed 4 bases, with 10 bases lying between them. CDR3 in amino acids: CASSIRGYNQPQHF. The CDR3 nucleotides read TGTGCCAGTAGTATTCGGGGCTATAATCAGCCCCAGCATTTT.